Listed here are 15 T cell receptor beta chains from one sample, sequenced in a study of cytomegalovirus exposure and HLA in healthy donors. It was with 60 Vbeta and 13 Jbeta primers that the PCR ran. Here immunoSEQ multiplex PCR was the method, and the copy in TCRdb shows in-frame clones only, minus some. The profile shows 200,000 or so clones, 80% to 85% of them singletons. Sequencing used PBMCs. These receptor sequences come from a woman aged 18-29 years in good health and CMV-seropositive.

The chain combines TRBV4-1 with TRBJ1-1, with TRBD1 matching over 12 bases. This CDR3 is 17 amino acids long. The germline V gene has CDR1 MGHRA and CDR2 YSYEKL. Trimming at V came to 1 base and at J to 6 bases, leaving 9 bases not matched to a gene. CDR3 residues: CASSQVGTGGWRAEAFF. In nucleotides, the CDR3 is TGCGCCAGCAGCCAAGTGGGGACAGGGGGCTGGAGGGCTGAAGCTTTCTTT.

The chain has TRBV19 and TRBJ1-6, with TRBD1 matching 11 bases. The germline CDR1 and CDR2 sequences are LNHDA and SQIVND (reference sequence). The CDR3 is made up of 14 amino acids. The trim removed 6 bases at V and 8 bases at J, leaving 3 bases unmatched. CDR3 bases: TGTGCCAGTAGCCGGACAGGGGGCGATTCACCCCTCCACTTT. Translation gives CASSRTGGDSPLHF.

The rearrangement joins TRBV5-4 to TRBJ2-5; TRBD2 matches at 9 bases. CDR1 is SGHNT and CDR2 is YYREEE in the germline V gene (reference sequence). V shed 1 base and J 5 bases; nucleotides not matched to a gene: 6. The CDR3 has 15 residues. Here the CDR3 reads CASSLSGGFVETQYF. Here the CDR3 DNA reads TGTGCCAGCAGCTTGAGCGGGGGGTTCGTGGAGACCCAGTACTTC.

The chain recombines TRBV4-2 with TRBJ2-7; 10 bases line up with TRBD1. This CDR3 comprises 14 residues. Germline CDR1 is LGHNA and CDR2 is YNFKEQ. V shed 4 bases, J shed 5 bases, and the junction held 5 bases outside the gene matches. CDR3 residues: CASSLDRGLDEQYF. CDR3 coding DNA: TGTGCCAGCAGCCTCGACAGGGGGCTCGACGAGCAGTACTTC.

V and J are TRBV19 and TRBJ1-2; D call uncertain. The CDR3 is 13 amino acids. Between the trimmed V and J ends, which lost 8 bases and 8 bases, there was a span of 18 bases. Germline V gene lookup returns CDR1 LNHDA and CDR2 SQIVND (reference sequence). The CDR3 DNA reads TGTGCCAGTCGAACACCGGAGAGTTTGGGCTACACCTTC. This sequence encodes CASRTPESLGYTF.

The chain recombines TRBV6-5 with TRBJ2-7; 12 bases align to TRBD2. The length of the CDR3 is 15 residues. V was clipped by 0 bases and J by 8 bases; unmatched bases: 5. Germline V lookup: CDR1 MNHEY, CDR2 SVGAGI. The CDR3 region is CASSYSILAGGQQYF. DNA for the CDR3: TGTGCCAGCAGTTACTCTATCCTAGCGGGGGGGCAGCAGTACTTC.

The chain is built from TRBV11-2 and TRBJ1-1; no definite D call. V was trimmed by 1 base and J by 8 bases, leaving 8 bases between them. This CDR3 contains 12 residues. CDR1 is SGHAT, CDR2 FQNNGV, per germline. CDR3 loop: CASSLVRQEAFF. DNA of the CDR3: TGTGCCAGCAGCTTAGTGAGGCAAGAAGCTTTCTTT. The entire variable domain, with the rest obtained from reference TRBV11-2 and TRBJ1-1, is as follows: EAGVAQSPRYKIIEKRQSVAFWCNPISGHATLYWYQQILGQGPKLLIQFQNNGVVDDSQLPKDRFSAERLKGVDSTLKIQPAKLEDSAVYLCASSLVRQEAFFGQGTRLTVV.

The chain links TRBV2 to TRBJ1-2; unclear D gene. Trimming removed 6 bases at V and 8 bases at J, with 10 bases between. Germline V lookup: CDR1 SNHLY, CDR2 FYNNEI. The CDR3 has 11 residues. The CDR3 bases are TGTGCCAGCAGACCTCTGAGGGGCTACACCTTC. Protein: CASRPLRGYTF.

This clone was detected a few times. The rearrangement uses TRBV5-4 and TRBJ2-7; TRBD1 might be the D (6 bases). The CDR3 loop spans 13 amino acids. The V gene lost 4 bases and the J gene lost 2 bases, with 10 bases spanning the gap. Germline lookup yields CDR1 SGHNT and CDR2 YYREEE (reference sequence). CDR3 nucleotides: TGTGCCAGCAGCCCGGGACACACCTACGAGCAGTACTTC. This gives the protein CASSPGHTYEQYF.

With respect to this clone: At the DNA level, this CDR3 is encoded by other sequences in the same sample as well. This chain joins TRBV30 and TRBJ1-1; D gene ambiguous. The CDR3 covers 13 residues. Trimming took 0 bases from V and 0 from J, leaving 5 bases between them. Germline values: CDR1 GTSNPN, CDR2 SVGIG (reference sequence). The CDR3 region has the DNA TGTGCCTGGAGTGTCTCTGTGAACACTGAAGCTTTCTTT. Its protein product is CAWSVSVNTEAFF.

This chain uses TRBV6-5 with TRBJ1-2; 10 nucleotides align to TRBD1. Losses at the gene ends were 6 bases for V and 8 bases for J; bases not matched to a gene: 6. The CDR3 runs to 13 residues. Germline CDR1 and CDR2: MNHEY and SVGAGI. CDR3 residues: CASRRQGAEGYTF. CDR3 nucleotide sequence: TGTGCCAGCAGACGACAGGGGGCGGAAGGCTACACCTTC.

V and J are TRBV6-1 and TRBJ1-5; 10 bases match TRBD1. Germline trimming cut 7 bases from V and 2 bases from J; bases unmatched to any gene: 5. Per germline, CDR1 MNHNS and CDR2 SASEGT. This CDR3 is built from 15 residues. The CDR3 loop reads CASIFGTGGNQPQHF. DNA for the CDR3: TGTGCCAGCATCTTTGGGACAGGGGGCAATCAGCCCCAGCATTTT.

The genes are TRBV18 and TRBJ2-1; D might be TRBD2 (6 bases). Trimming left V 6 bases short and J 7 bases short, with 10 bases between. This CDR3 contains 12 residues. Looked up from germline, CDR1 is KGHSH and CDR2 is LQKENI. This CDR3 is CASSTGVNEQFF. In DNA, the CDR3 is TGTGCCAGCTCGACGGGAGTTAATGAGCAGTTCTTC.

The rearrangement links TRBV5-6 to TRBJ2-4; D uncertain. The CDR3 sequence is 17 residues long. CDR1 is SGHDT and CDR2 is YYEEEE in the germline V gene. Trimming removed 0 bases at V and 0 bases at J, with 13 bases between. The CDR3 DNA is TGTGCCAGCAGCTTGGGAGACTCGATGCTAGCCAAAAACATTCAGTACTTC. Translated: CASSLGDSMLAKNIQYF.

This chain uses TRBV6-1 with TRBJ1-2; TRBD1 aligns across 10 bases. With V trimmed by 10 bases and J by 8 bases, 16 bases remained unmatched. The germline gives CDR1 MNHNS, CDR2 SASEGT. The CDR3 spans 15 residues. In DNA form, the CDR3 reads TGTGCCACGTCATCCGGGACAGGGGACGGGGGAGGCTACACCTTC. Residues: CATSSGTGDGGGYTF.